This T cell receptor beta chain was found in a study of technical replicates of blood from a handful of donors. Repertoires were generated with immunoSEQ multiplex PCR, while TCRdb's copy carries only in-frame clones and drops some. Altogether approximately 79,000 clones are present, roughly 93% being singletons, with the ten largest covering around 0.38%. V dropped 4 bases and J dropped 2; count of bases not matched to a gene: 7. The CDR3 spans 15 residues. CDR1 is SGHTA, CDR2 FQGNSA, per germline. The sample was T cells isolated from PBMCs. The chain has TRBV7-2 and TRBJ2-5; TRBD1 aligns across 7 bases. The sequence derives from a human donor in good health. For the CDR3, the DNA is TGTGCCAGCAGCTACCAACAGGGGCCACAAGAGACCCAGTACTTC. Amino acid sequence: CASSYQQGPQETQYF. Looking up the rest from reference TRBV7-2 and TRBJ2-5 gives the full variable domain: GAGVSQSPSNKVTEKGKDVELRCDPISGHTALYWYRQSLGQGLEFLIYFQGNSAPDKSGLPSDRFSAERTGGSVSTLTIQRTQQEDSAVYLCASSYQQGPQETQYFGPGTRLLVL.